The clone carrying this T cell receptor (gamma chain) was seen a handful of times. Different DNA sequences within this sample yield the same CDR3. This entry comes from a study of gamma-delta chains in newborns, infants, children. Study-level background: Polyclonal expansion of innate γδ T cells after birth follows microbial exposure.

TCRdb ran CATT on the reads. Here the sample spans about 2,700 gamma-chain clones, roughly 28% being singletons. This CDR3 has 12 residues. From germline, CDR1 is GITISATS and CDR2 ISYDGTV (reference sequence). The V segment lost 1 base and the J segment 4 bases; nucleotides outside the gene matches: 1. The sequenced sample consisted of blood. The V gene is TRGV9, the J gene TRGJ1 or TRGJ2. This receptor was identified in a child who was a newborn, infant or young child, either healthy, febrile or measles-vaccinated (not recorded which). The CDR3 reads CALWEVYYKKLF. The CDR3 nucleotides read TGTGCCTTGTGGGAGGTCTATTATAAGAAACTCTTT.